The 24 T cell receptor beta chains reported below all come from one sample, sequenced in a study of neurological immune-mediated disorders. Each CDR3 protein is one row after TCRdb ran MiXCR on the 5' RACE reads. The data show 80,000 or so distinct CDR3 sequences, 9.4% seen once. Sequencing was carried out using PBMCs. These TCRs come from a man aged 45-60 years in good health.

This clonotype was observed a single time. The V call is TRBV29-1, the J call TRBJ2-7; possible D gene TRBD2, 6 bases. Germline V lookup: CDR1 SQVTM, CDR2 ANQGSEA. This CDR3 is 11 amino acids long. V lost 7 bases and J lost 2, with 9 bases in between. In DNA form, the CDR3 reads TGCAGCGGGGACTCCGCCTACGAGCAGTACTTC. Its protein is CSGDSAYEQYF.

This clonotype was seen many times. V usage is TRBV5-1 and J usage is TRBJ2-5, with 13 nucleotides matching TRBD2. CDR1 SGHRS and CDR2 YFSETQ come from the germline V gene. The trim removed 2 bases at V and 0 bases at J, leaving 7 bases unmatched. The CDR3 length is 18 residues. The CDR3 region is CASSFRTSGGYNQETQYF. As DNA, the CDR3 is TGCGCCAGCAGCTTTCGGACTAGCGGGGGCTACAACCAAGAGACCCAGTACTTC. Full variable domain (rest looked up from reference TRBV5-1 and TRBJ2-5): KAGVTQTPRYLIKTRGQQVTLSCSPISGHRSVSWYQQTPGQGLQFLFEYFSETQRNKGNFPGRFSGRQFSNSRSEMNVSTLELGDSALYLCASSFRTSGGYNQETQYFGPGTRLLVL.

This clonotype showed up many times. The V and J genes are TRBV7-2 and TRBJ1-1; TRBD1 agrees at 7 bases. V shed 5 bases, J shed 0 bases, and the junction held 3 bases outside the gene matches. The CDR3 extends over 14 amino acids. Germline CDR1 and CDR2: SGHTA and FQGNSA. CDR3 bases: TGTGCCAGCAGCCCAGGGGGTTTGAACACTGAAGCTTTCTTT. Its protein product is CASSPGGLNTEAFF.

This clonotype was found many times. The CDR3 is CASSPVPGGSSYEQYF. CDR3 nucleotides: TGTGCCAGCAGTCCCGTTCCGGGCGGCAGCTCCTACGAGCAGTACTTC. V is TRBV12-3 or TRBV12-4 and J is TRBJ2-7; unclear D gene. CDR3 length equals 16 residues. Between the trimmed V and J ends, which lost 5 bases and 0 bases, there was a span of 17 bases.

This clonotype was seen many times. The V and J genes are TRBV5-1 and TRBJ1-2; no firm D call. This CDR3 has 15 amino acids. V shed 4 bases and J shed 0 bases, with 13 bases lying between them. The germline V gene has CDR1 SGHRS and CDR2 YFSETQ. The chain's CDR3 is CASSRHSGTNYGYTF. CDR3 sequence (DNA): TGCGCCAGCAGCCGCCACTCCGGGACTAACTATGGCTACACCTTC.

This clonotype was found many times. The rearrangement links TRBV5-1 to TRBJ2-2; no firm D call. Trimming took 3 bases from V and 1 from J, leaving 10 bases between them. The CDR3 is 15 residues long. The germline V gene encodes CDR1 SGHRS and CDR2 YFSETQ. The CDR3 sequence is CASSSRSQNTGELFF. The CDR3 coding sequence is TGCGCCAGCAGCTCAAGAAGCCAGAACACCGGGGAGCTGTTTTTT.

As regards this clonotype: At one boundary the junction diverges from the germline segment, which might be a read error. For the CDR3, the DNA is TGCGCCAGCAAGCTAGGGGGGCCATCTAACATTGAAGCTTTCTTT. Translated: CASKLGGPSNIEAFF. The rearrangement joins TRBV5-1 to TRBJ1-1; possible D gene TRBD1, 6 bases. This CDR3 is 15 amino acids long. CDR1 SGHRS and CDR2 YFSETQ come from the germline V gene.

This clonotype appeared many times. The chain is built from TRBV12-3 or TRBV12-4 and TRBJ2-5; D assignment may be TRBD1 or TRBD2 (5 bases each). This CDR3 is 13 amino acids long. V lost 4 bases and J lost 5, with 11 bases in between. CDR3 in amino acids: CASSWDVRETQYF. The DNA for the CDR3 is TGTGCCAGCAGTTGGGACGTGCGGGAGACCCAGTACTTC.

This clonotype was seen repeatedly, ten times or more. In DNA form, the CDR3 reads TGTGCCAGCAGCGTAGCCAGTCAGGGGGGGCCAGGCACCGGGGAGCTGTTTTTT. Translation gives CASSVASQGGPGTGELFF. The chain carries TRBV9 and TRBJ2-2; D is tentatively TRBD1 or TRBD2 (7 bases each). Germline V lookup: CDR1 SGDLS, CDR2 YYNGEE. The CDR3 has 18 residues. With 0 bases removed from V and 4 bases from J, the gap between germline ends came to 19 bases.

This clonotype has ten or more counts. This chain connects TRBV7-2 to TRBJ1-5; a weak D match, TRBD1 (5 bases). The germline gives CDR1 SGHTA, CDR2 FQGNSA. V was trimmed by 8 bases and J by 6 bases, leaving 17 bases between them. CDR3 length: 14 amino acids. DNA of the CDR3: TGTGCCAGCGGGTCTCGGGGGGGATCTCAGCCCCAGCATTTT. Amino acid sequence: CASGSRGGSQPQHF.

At least ten counts were recorded for this clonotype. This rearrangement joins TRBV18 to TRBJ2-3; D unresolved. The CDR3 runs 14 residues. The germline V gene has CDR1 KGHSH and CDR2 LQKENI. Between the trimmed V and J ends, which lost 1 base and 6 bases, there was a span of 11 bases. CDR3 coding DNA: TGTGCCAGCTCACCACAAAACTTGGGTGATACGCAGTATTTT. It codes for CASSPQNLGDTQYF.

The table lists this clonotype with many counts. V usage is TRBV18 and J usage is TRBJ2-1; no reliable D call. The germline gives CDR1 KGHSH, CDR2 LQKENI. The V and J ends lost 3 bases and 7 bases respectively, with 10 bases between them. The CDR3 runs to 13 residues. CDR3 residues: CASSPGLENEQFF. In DNA form, the CDR3 reads TGTGCCAGCTCACCGGGGTTGGAAAATGAGCAGTTCTTC.

This clonotype occurred many times. The chain recombines TRBV5-1 with TRBJ2-2, with a weak D call TRBD1 (6 bases). V lost 0 bases, J lost 6 bases, and 15 bases lay in between. CDR1 is SGHRS, CDR2 YFSETQ, per germline. The CDR3 extends over 16 amino acids. CDR3 bases: TGCGCCAGCAGCTTGGATTCTGGGACACCCCCCGGGGAGCTGTTTTTT. It specifies CASSLDSGTPPGELFF. The whole variable domain, remainder taken from reference TRBV5-1 and TRBJ2-2, is KAGVTQTPRYLIKTRGQQVTLSCSPISGHRSVSWYQQTPGQGLQFLFEYFSETQRNKGNFPGRFSGRQFSNSRSEMNVSTLELGDSALYLCASSLDSGTPPGELFFGEGSRLTVL.

This clonotype occurred many times. V gene TRBV5-1 combines with J gene TRBJ2-7; D possibly corresponds to TRBD2 (5 bases). Trimming took off 1 base at V and 7 bases at J, with 12 bases between the two ends. CDR3 size: 13 residues. CDR1 SGHRS and CDR2 YFSETQ come from the germline V gene. The chain's CDR3 is CASSLSGNGEQYF. CDR3 DNA sequence: TGCGCCAGCAGCTTGTCGGGGAATGGAGAGCAGTACTTC.

This clonotype was detected ten times or more. The rearrangement links TRBV18 to TRBJ2-7; D not certain. Germline V lookup: CDR1 KGHSH, CDR2 LQKENI. Deletions cut 3 bases from V and 5 bases from J, with 11 bases between. The CDR3 totals 13 residues. The CDR3 region has the DNA TGTGCCAGCTCACCTATGCCTCAGCACGAGCAGTACTTC. This translates into CASSPMPQHEQYF. The full variable domain, completed using reference TRBV18 and TRBJ2-7, is NAGVMQNPRHLVRRRGQEARLRCSPMKGHSHVYWYRQLPEEGLKFMVYLQKENIIDESGMPKERFSAEFPKEGPSILRIQQVVRGDSAAYFCASSPMPQHEQYFGPGTRLTVT.

This clonotype appeared many times. The V gene is TRBV20-1, the J gene TRBJ2-3, with D uncertain. The CDR3 consists of 16 residues. Germline CDR1 is DFQATT and CDR2 is SNEGSKA (reference sequence). The V end was cut by 5 bases, the J end by 0 bases, with 18 bases between. The CDR3 bases are TGCAGTGCTGATGGCGGAGTATGGGCCAGCACAGATACGCAGTATTTT. This encodes CSADGGVWASTDTQYF.

This clonotype was observed many times. The J gene is TRBJ2-1, the V gene TRBV12-3 or TRBV12-4, with D perhaps being TRBD1 or TRBD2 (5 bases each). This CDR3 is 14 amino acids long. Trimming stripped 3 bases from V and 6 bases from J, with 12 bases between. The DNA for the CDR3 is TGTGCCAGCAGTTTTAGGGACGGCACCAATGAGCAGTTCTTC. It translates to CASSFRDGTNEQFF.

This clonotype was seen at least ten times. The chain joins TRBV9 to TRBJ1-3; D is undetermined. The CDR3 sequence is 14 residues long. From germline, CDR1 is SGDLS and CDR2 YYNGEE. The ends were cut back, 0 bases at V and 0 bases at J, with 4 bases in the middle. The CDR3 region has the DNA TGTGCCAGCAGCGTAGGACACTCTGGAAACACCATATATTTT. Translated, it gives CASSVGHSGNTIYF.

This clonotype was counted at least ten times. This may be a read error, as it is one base from a much larger clone. This chain links TRBV27 with TRBJ1-2; D unresolved. Trimming left V 4 bases short and J 4 bases short, with 4 bases between. Germline CDR1 MNHEY, CDR2 SMNVEV (reference sequence). The CDR3 covers 11 residues. In nucleotides, the CDR3 is TGTGCCAGCAGTTCGAGCTATGGCTACACCTTC. Translated, it gives CASSSSYGYTF.

This clonotype was detected many times. The J gene is TRBJ1-5, the V gene TRBV7-2; perhaps TRBD1 as D (5 bases). Between the trimmed V and J ends, which lost 5 bases and 0 bases, there was a span of 11 bases. Germline V lookup: CDR1 SGHTA, CDR2 FQGNSA. This CDR3 has 15 residues. CDR3: CASSRRGNSNQPQHF. Here the CDR3 DNA reads TGTGCCAGCAGCCGACGGGGCAATAGCAATCAGCCCCAGCATTTT.

This clonotype showed up many times. The chain joins TRBV7-9 to TRBJ2-7, with 7 bases fitting TRBD1. J lost 1 base, V lost 2 bases, and 8 bases had no gene match. The CDR3 spans 16 residues. The germline V gene encodes CDR1 SEHNR and CDR2 FQNEAQ (reference sequence). Here the CDR3 DNA reads TGTGCCAGCAGCTTAATACCACAGGGGATTTCCTACGAGCAGTACTTC. Its protein is CASSLIPQGISYEQYF.

At least ten counts were recorded for this clonotype. The chain employs TRBV14 and TRBJ2-1; 7 bases line up with TRBD1. Germline CDR1 is SGHDN and CDR2 is FVKESK. The CDR3 runs to 15 residues. Unmatched junction bases numbered 7, after V lost 0 bases and J lost 8 bases. CDR3 DNA: TGTGCCAGCAGCCAAGATCGGTGGGGACAGTATGAGCAGTTCTTC. The encoded protein is CASSQDRWGQYEQFF.

This clonotype was seen repeatedly, ten times or more. The chain uses TRBV12-3 or TRBV12-4 and TRBJ2-2; perhaps TRBD1 as D (5 bases). The V end was cut by 3 bases, the J end by 4 bases, with 9 bases between. This CDR3 spans 14 amino acids. For the CDR3, the DNA is TGTGCCAGCAGTTTGGTTGGGGCCACCGGGGAGCTGTTTTTT. Encoded protein: CASSLVGATGELFF.

Many counts were recorded for this clonotype. CDR3 DNA sequence: TGTGCCAGCAGTGAGGGGCCCGTGAGGCAGTACTTC. Its protein is CASSEGPVRQYF. This rearrangement joins TRBV12-3 or TRBV12-4 to TRBJ2-4, with D tentatively TRBD1 or TRBD2 (5 bases each). The CDR3 length is 12 residues. V was shortened by 5 bases and J by 13 bases, with 15 bases between the two germline ends.